The source of this TCR beta chain is a study of blood T cell repertoires in COVID-19. Study-wide background: Acute and convalescent COVID-19 specimens originated in the United States, Italy and Spain. PBMCs, B-cell-depleted T cells, or T cells were the source of the cDNA or gDNA that made up the material.

The CDR3 length is 13 residues. Germline loops: CDR1 LGHNA, CDR2 YSLEER. With 2 bases removed from V and 8 bases from J, the gap between germline ends came to 10 bases. This clone was counted once. In the authors' workflow: Nucleated cell number was recorded as an estimate derived from reference gene primer amplification. The method was immunoSEQ multiplex PCR; TCRdb's version includes in-frame clones alone and lacks a portion of them. Clone size and V and J calls were adopted from that table, with D and trimming inferred from the DNA. This sample has roughly 150,000 clones, with about four fifths found just once.

This TCR derives from a man between 65 and 85 years old who had recovered from COVID-19. The sequencing sample was made of peripheral blood. The J gene is TRBJ2-1, the V gene TRBV4-3; possibly TRBD2 for D (6 bases). The CDR3 reads CASSQRTIDEQFF. The CDR3 DNA reads TGCGCCAGCAGCCAACGGACTATCGATGAGCAGTTCTTC.